A single sample is the source of the 31 T cell receptor beta chains below, sequenced in a study of T cell responses to AZD1222 COVID-19 vaccine (TCRdb year 2021). Library preparation employed the immunoSEQ multiplex PCR assay. TCRdb limited this immuneACCESS table to in-frame rearrangements with V and J called. A share of clones is missing; checked studies link under half to unresolved V genes, and the rest is unexplained. The sample yields around 110,000 clones; around 88% were counted once. The ten largest make up around 9.6% of the sample. This specimen's time point label, interpreted: baseline before first vaccination. The source was peripheral blood, collected on day 0 of AZD1222 vaccination. These receptors came from an adult in good health.

Only a few counts were recorded for this clone. The CDR3 coding sequence is TGTGCCAGTAGGAGGACAGTGAACTATGGCTACACCTTC. Translation gives CASRRTVNYGYTF. The chain carries TRBV19 and TRBJ1-2, with a tentative D call TRBD1 (6 bases). V lost 6 bases and J lost 2, with 10 bases in between. CDR3 size: 13 residues. The germline gives CDR1 LNHDA, CDR2 SQIVND (reference sequence).

The chain uses TRBV19 and TRBJ1-6; TRBD1 agrees at 12 bases. Germline CDR1 and CDR2: LNHDA and SQIVND (reference sequence). There are 19 residues in the CDR3. The ends lost 7 bases at V and 6 bases at J; junction bases unmatched: 16. As DNA, the CDR3 is TGTGCCAGTACTCCCCGGGGGACAGGGGGCTTCGCGGTTAATTCACCCCTCCACTTT. Translation: CASTPRGTGGFAVNSPLHF.

The gene calls are TRBV4-3 and TRBJ1-1, with D unclear. The germline gives CDR1 LGHNA, CDR2 YSLEER. The V and J ends lost 4 bases and 5 bases respectively, with 11 bases between them. This CDR3 has 13 residues. CDR3 in amino acids: CASSPTLGTEAFF. The CDR3 DNA follows: TGCGCCAGCAGCCCGACCCTGGGGACTGAAGCTTTCTTT.

The chain has TRBV7-3 and TRBJ2-3; 8 nucleotides agree with TRBD1. Germline-derived CDR1 and CDR2 are SGHTA and FQGTGA. The CDR3 totals 18 residues. With 0 bases clipped from V and 2 bases from J, the junction kept 10 bases outside the gene matches. CDR3 amino acids: CASSLTAGGGGTTDTQYF. The DNA of the CDR3 is TGTGCCAGCAGCTTAACGGCAGGGGGCGGTGGCACCACAGATACGCAGTATTTT.

The V and J genes are TRBV7-9 and TRBJ1-2, with D hard to call. CDR1 and CDR2 from the germline V gene are SEHNR and FQNEAQ (reference sequence). The CDR3 has 14 amino acids. The V gene lost 6 bases and the J gene lost 3 bases, with 14 bases spanning the gap. The CDR3 here is CASSRDTRDYGYTF. Here the CDR3 DNA reads TGTGCCAGCAGTAGAGACACGAGAGACTATGGCTACACCTTC.

The V gene is TRBV2, the J gene TRBJ1-2; TRBD1 matches at 11 bases. This CDR3 contains 12 residues. CDR1 and CDR2 (germline): SNHLY, FYNNEI. With V trimmed by 9 bases and J by 8 bases, 5 bases remained unmatched. In DNA, the CDR3 is TGTGCCAGTCGGACAGGGGGCCCCGGCTACACCTTC. It codes for CASRTGGPGYTF.

The chain recombines TRBV7-2 with TRBJ1-4, with D tentatively TRBD1 (5 bases). The CDR3 has 14 residues. Germline lookup yields CDR1 SGHTA and CDR2 FQGNSA. V lost 4 bases to trimming and J lost 3 bases, with 9 bases between them. Written as DNA, the CDR3 is TGTGCCAGCAGCTCCAGGGTTGCTAATGAAAAACTGTTTTTT. It codes for CASSSRVANEKLFF.

J is TRBJ2-2 and V is TRBV5-1; TRBD1 might be the D (6 bases). There are 15 residues in the CDR3. CDR1 and CDR2 (germline): SGHRS, YFSETQ. The V end lost 2 bases, the J end lost 2 bases, and 10 bases lay between the germline ends. CDR3 bases: TGCGCCAGCAGCTTTTCAGGGGCTAACACCGGGGAGCTGTTTTTT. Translated, it gives CASSFSGANTGELFF.

The chain recombines TRBV12-3 or TRBV12-4 with TRBJ2-3, with unresolved D. The CDR3 consists of 12 residues. Between the trimmed V and J ends, which lost 6 bases and 5 bases, there was a span of 9 bases. DNA for the CDR3: TGTGCCAGCAGCGCGAGGAGAGATACGCAGTATTTT. This encodes CASSARRDTQYF.

V gene TRBV18 combines with J gene TRBJ1-5; D not certain. Trimming removed 2 bases at V and 0 bases at J, with 8 bases between. The CDR3 runs 15 residues. Germline V gene lookup returns CDR1 KGHSH and CDR2 LQKENI. CDR3 DNA sequence: TGTGCCAGCTCACCAAATATTTATAGCAATCAGCCCCAGCATTTT. It codes for CASSPNIYSNQPQHF.

This chain connects TRBV2 to TRBJ1-1; no clear D. The CDR3 is 11 amino acids. V was cut by 4 bases and J by 10 bases, with 10 bases left in between. Germline CDR1 and CDR2: SNHLY and FYNNEI. CDR3 in amino acids: CASSGEIGAFF. The CDR3 DNA reads as TGTGCCAGCAGTGGGGAAATTGGAGCTTTCTTT. The entire variable domain, with the rest obtained from reference TRBV2 and TRBJ1-1, is as follows: EPEVTQTPSHQVTQMGQEVILRCVPISNHLYFYWYRQILGQKVEFLVSFYNNEISEKSEIFDDQFSVERPDGSNFTLKIRSTKLEDSAMYFCASSGEIGAFFGQGTRLTVV.

The chain carries TRBV4-2 and TRBJ2-7; D unresolved. The CDR3 is 13 residues long. Germline CDR1 LGHNA, CDR2 YNFKEQ. Trimming took off 1 base at V and 2 bases at J, with 6 bases between the two ends. CDR3 region: CASSQVDAYEQYF. The CDR3 DNA reads as TGTGCCAGCAGCCAAGTGGACGCCTACGAGCAGTACTTC.

The chain uses TRBV5-4 and TRBJ1-4, with TRBD1 identical over 8 bases. From germline, CDR1 is SGHNT and CDR2 YYREEE (reference sequence). Trimming at V came to 3 bases and at J to 6 bases, leaving 7 bases not matched to a gene. The CDR3 has 15 residues. The CDR3 loop reads CASSSDRGDDEKLFF. CDR3 coding DNA: TGTGCCAGCAGCTCAGACAGGGGAGACGATGAAAAACTGTTTTTT.

The CDR3 is CASSTTGELFF. CDR3 nucleotide sequence: TGTGCCAGCAGTACCACCGGGGAGCTGTTTTTT. V and J are TRBV6-5 and TRBJ2-2; D ambiguous. Germline assignment: CDR1 MNHEY and CDR2 SVGAGI. V lost 5 bases and J 4 bases, leaving 2 bases between the germline ends. The CDR3 runs to 11 residues.

The rearrangement links TRBV19 to TRBJ2-7; 8 bases map to TRBD1. Germline V gene sequence: CDR1 LNHDA, CDR2 SQIVND (reference sequence). This CDR3 contains 15 residues. J was trimmed by 3 bases and V by 5 bases; bases with no gene match: 9. Written as DNA, the CDR3 is TGTGCCAGTAGTCCTTCGGACAGGGAAATCTACGAGCAGTACTTC. Translated, it gives CASSPSDREIYEQYF.

This clone was detected a few times. The chain employs TRBV7-9 and TRBJ2-7, with 8 positions matching TRBD2. The junction had 11 bases not matched to a gene; V was cut back by 2 bases and J by 5 bases. Per the germline V gene, CDR1 is SEHNR and CDR2 is FQNEAQ (reference sequence). This CDR3 is built from 16 residues. CDR3 loop: CASSLLAIAGIHEQYF. In DNA, the CDR3 is TGTGCCAGCAGCTTACTTGCTATAGCGGGAATCCACGAGCAGTACTTC.

The V gene is TRBV28, the J gene TRBJ1-3; D is undetermined. The V gene's germline CDR1 is MDHEN and CDR2 SYDVKM. V was cut by 5 bases and J by 3 bases, with 23 bases left in between. The CDR3 is 18 residues long. The CDR3 DNA reads as TGTGCCAGCAGTCATTCCACGGGCCGCAGAAGCCTTGGAAACACCATATATTTT. Its protein is CASSHSTGRRSLGNTIYF.

This chain joins TRBV15 and TRBJ2-6; either TRBD1 or TRBD2 may fit D (5 bases each). The ends were cut back, 6 bases at V and 2 bases at J, with 14 bases in the middle. The germline V gene has CDR1 LNHNV and CDR2 YYDKDF (reference sequence). The CDR3 is 16 residues long. The CDR3 spells CATRISGLTGANVLTF. The CDR3 coding sequence is TGTGCCACCAGAATATCGGGGCTGACTGGGGCCAACGTCCTGACTTTC.

The chain is built from TRBV3-1 (or the pseudogene TRBV3-2) and TRBJ1-3; D unclear. The CDR3 consists of 15 residues. Germline CDR1 is LGHDT and CDR2 is YNNKEL (reference sequence). V was shortened by 0 bases and J by 2 bases, with 8 bases between the two germline ends. Written as DNA, the CDR3 is TGTGCCAGCAGCCAAGATACACTCCCTGGAAACACCATATATTTT. Translating it yields CASSQDTLPGNTIYF.

V is TRBV20-1 and J is TRBJ2-7; weak D call: TRBD1 (5 bases). This CDR3 contains 15 residues. V was shortened by 3 bases and J by 0 bases, with 15 bases between the two germline ends. Germline lookup yields CDR1 DFQATT and CDR2 SNEGSKA (reference sequence). The CDR3 DNA follows: TGCAGTGCTAGTGGGGCGGTTGGGCACTCCTACGAGCAGTACTTC. Amino acids: CSASGAVGHSYEQYF.

V is TRBV18 and J is TRBJ2-3, with 13 nucleotides matching TRBD2. The CDR3 extends over 16 amino acids. J was trimmed by 2 bases and V by 5 bases; bases with no gene match: 4. Per the germline V gene, CDR1 is KGHSH and CDR2 is LQKENI. This CDR3 is CASSSTSGGYTDTQYF. The CDR3 region has the DNA TGTGCCAGCTCATCGACTAGCGGGGGGTACACAGATACGCAGTATTTT.

On this clone itself: An end of the junction does not agree with germline; a read error may underlie this. In DNA form, the CDR3 reads TGTGCCTGTAGGCTACGGGACAGGAAAATTCGGGAACCTACTGAAGCTTTCTTT. Its protein product is CACRLRDRKIREPTEAFF. The chain couples TRBV19 to TRBJ1-1, with 8 bases aligning to TRBD1. CDR3 length: 18 amino acids. Per the germline V gene, CDR1 is LNHDA and CDR2 is SQIVND (reference sequence).

The chain has TRBV6-4 and TRBJ2-1; TRBD2 aligns across 8 bases. J gave up 7 bases and V 0 bases, and 2 bases lay outside the gene matches. This CDR3 contains 14 residues. CDR1 is MRHNA, CDR2 SNTAGT, per germline. The CDR3 bases are TGTGCCAGCAGTGACTCTGGACTAGCTAATGAGCAGTTCTTC. Translating gives CASSDSGLANEQFF.

The chain uses TRBV29-1 and TRBJ2-2, with 7 bases fitting TRBD2. From germline, CDR1 is SQVTM and CDR2 ANQGSEA. V lost 6 bases and J lost 1; bases outside the gene matches: 5. The CDR3 has 14 residues. CDR3 sequence reads: CSVLADVNTGELFF. CDR3 sequence (DNA): TGCAGCGTGCTAGCGGATGTGAACACCGGGGAGCTGTTTTTT.

The chain links TRBV7-2 to TRBJ2-7; 9 bases are a match to TRBD2. CDR1 and CDR2 from the germline V gene are SGHTA and FQGNSA. CDR3 length: 15 residues. After removal of 4 bases from V and 4 bases from J, the junction contained 8 bases not matched to a gene. Here the CDR3 reads CASSSPGGGVYEQYF. CDR3 nucleotides: TGTGCCAGCAGCTCACCTGGCGGGGGGGTTTACGAGCAGTACTTC.

DNA for the CDR3: TGTGCCAGCTCACCTGCTCAGCGGGGGGCCCATGAGCAGTTCTTC. This codes for CASSPAQRGAHEQFF. The genes are TRBV18 and TRBJ2-1, with 9 bases that match TRBD2. Germline V CDR1 and CDR2: KGHSH, LQKENI. This CDR3 has 15 residues. V trimming: 3 bases; J trimming: 8 bases; junction bases outside the gene matches: 8. Supplemented by reference TRBV18 and TRBJ2-1, the full variable domain reads NAGVMQNPRHLVRRRGQEARLRCSPMKGHSHVYWYRQLPEEGLKFMVYLQKENIIDESGMPKERFSAEFPKEGPSILRIQQVVRGDSAAYFCASSPAQRGAHEQFFGPGTRLTVL.

This chain joins TRBV11-2 and TRBJ2-7, with D perhaps matching TRBD1 (6 bases). Deletions cut 4 bases from V and 5 bases from J, with 9 bases between. CDR1 is SGHAT and CDR2 is FQNNGV in the germline V gene. There are 12 residues in the CDR3. The CDR3 protein is CASSWSGDEQYF. CDR3 bases: TGTGCCAGCAGCTGGTCAGGGGACGAGCAGTACTTC.

The rearrangement uses TRBV5-1 and TRBJ2-3; no reliable D call. This CDR3 contains 16 residues. CDR1 SGHRS and CDR2 YFSETQ come from the germline V gene. V dropped 2 bases and J dropped 0 bases, with 13 bases sitting between them. The CDR3 protein is CASSFLQTSSTDTQYF. The CDR3 bases are TGCGCCAGCAGCTTTCTACAAACTTCTAGCACAGATACGCAGTATTTT.

This chain connects TRBV9 to TRBJ2-2; D is perhaps TRBD1 (5 bases). The V gene's germline CDR1 is SGDLS and CDR2 YYNGEE. The CDR3 is 16 residues long. V was clipped by 0 bases and J by 2 bases, with 11 bases between them. CDR3 nucleotides: TGTGCCAGCAGCGTAGGAATTCAGGGTAACACCGGGGAGCTGTTTTTT. This codes for CASSVGIQGNTGELFF.

The V call is TRBV15, the J call TRBJ2-1; a possible D gene is TRBD2 (7 bases). The CDR3 is 15 residues long. The V end lost 1 base, the J end lost 9 bases, and 16 bases lay between the germline ends. CDR1 is LNHNV, CDR2 YYDKDF, per germline (reference sequence). In DNA, the CDR3 is TGTGCCACCAGCAGAGTCCTAGTAGGGGGGGGTGAGCAGTTCTTC. Protein product: CATSRVLVGGGEQFF. Based on the CDR3 plus reference TRBV15 and TRBJ2-1, the full variable domain is DAMVIQNPRYQVTQFGKPVTLSCSQTLNHNVMYWYQQKSSQAPKLLFHYYDKDFNNEADTPDNFQSRRPNTSFCFLDIRSPGLGDTAMYLCATSRVLVGGGEQFFGPGTRLTVL.

This chain uses TRBV10-1 with TRBJ2-1, with TRBD2 identical over 9 bases. This CDR3 has 19 residues. CDR1 is WNHNN and CDR2 is SYGVQD in the germline V gene (reference sequence). V trimming: 3 bases; J trimming: 2 bases; junction bases outside the gene matches: 14. CDR3 residues: CASSDGGASGTRAYNEQFF. CDR3 DNA: TGCGCCAGCAGTGACGGAGGGGCTAGCGGGACTCGCGCCTACAATGAGCAGTTCTTC.